Here is one T cell receptor beta chain with its context. Its cognate antigen has yet to be identified. The input lacks base qualities; no much larger clone sits a single base away. Sequenced using an Illumina HiSeq 1500. TCRdb reran the public reads through fastp at Q25 and MiXCR, keeping productive beta chains. Rows are combined by CDR3 protein, so each entry shows the most common genes and DNA. This sample lists just over 150,000 distinct CDR3 sequences; less than 25% were detected once. The ten biggest clones cover about 10% of the sample. V is pruned by 2 bases and J by 7 bases, leaving 11 bases of the junction without a gene match. Taken from cysteine to phenylalanine, the CDR3 has 16 residues. Only the CDR3 portion is preserved as DNA: 48 bases, with reading frame beginning at the first base. According to the germline V gene, CDR1 reads LGHNT and CDR2 reads FRNRAP. This record comes from a study of T cell repertoires in cytomegalovirus infection (dated by TCRdb to between 2017 and 2020). The study in broad terms: Donor HLA type was relevant to the analysis, because carriage of CMV infection together with the matching HLA type was indicated by public TCR beta signatures. Study-wide findings and limitations: The ex vivo response was dominated by HLA-C-restricted CMV-specific TCR beta clonotypes, which also provided the single most frequent clonotype in two of eight donors. In both this cohort and an independent roughly 350-donor cohort, the cumulative frequency of public TCR beta family members distinguished carriers of CMV infection plus the relevant HLA type.

This sequence originates from a human donor in good health (CMV status not recorded). Some clones in this sample may be carry-over from other donors' samples. The sample was PBMCs. The chain joins TRBV12-5 to TRBJ2-5, with 9 bases aligning to TRBD1. The DNA reads as follows: TGTGCTAGTGGTTTGTCTCGGGACAGGGTGAGGGTGACCCAGTACTTC. Its amino acids are CASGLSRDRVRVTQYF.